The 21 T cell receptor beta chains presented below share a single source sample, sequenced in a study of T cell repertoires in aging, cancer and after chemotherapy. TRB rearrangements spanning V, D and J were amplified using mixed TRB-A/B primers. MiXCR, applied by TCRdb to the multiplex PCR reads, yields one record per CDR3 protein. The table lists almost 2,500 distinct CDR3 sequences, about 26% of them singletons. Peripheral blood genomic DNA, not sorted cells or RNA, was the template. The specimen sequenced was blood. The receptors were gathered from a human donor in good health.

Points on this clonotype: Lacking the conserved final phenylalanine or tryptophan, this CDR3 likely reflects a read error. The genes are TRBV15 and TRBJ2-7, with 7 bases matching TRBD2. The J call may be incorrect, as the DNA end agrees better with TRBJ2-1. The CDR3 is made up of 17 amino acids. Germline V gene lookup returns CDR1 LNHNV and CDR2 YYDKDF (reference sequence). The CDR3 DNA follows: TGTGCCACCAGCAGATCCACGATGCGGGGGAGTTACAATGAGCAGTTCTTG. This translates into CATSRSTMRGSYNEQFL.

This clonotype qualifies as medium-sized. This chain joins TRBV6-4 and TRBJ1-2; D unresolved. The CDR3 is 12 amino acids. V was trimmed by 6 bases and J by 7 bases, leaving 12 bases between them. Germline V lookup: CDR1 MRHNA, CDR2 SNTAGT. The CDR3 sequence is CASSDNLSGYTF. Written as DNA, the CDR3 is TGTGCCAGCAGCGACAATCTATCTGGCTACACCTTC.

This clonotype occurred a few times. V is TRBV18 and J is TRBJ2-1; D is perhaps TRBD2 (7 bases). From germline, CDR1 is KGHSH and CDR2 LQKENI. The CDR3 runs to 14 residues. V lost 2 bases, J lost 10 bases, and 15 bases lay in between. CDR3 sequence reads: CASSPGGGAHEQFF. The CDR3 DNA reads as TGTGCCAGCTCACCAGGGGGGGGGGCACACGAGCAGTTCTTC.

This clonotype is medium-sized in the sample. The chain employs TRBV11-2 and TRBJ2-7; 8 bases agree with TRBD1. V dropped 1 base and J dropped 4; count of bases not matched to a gene: 6. Germline V gene lookup returns CDR1 SGHAT and CDR2 FQNNGV. The CDR3 has 15 residues. The CDR3 loop is CASSLAQGAVYEQYF. CDR3 nucleotides: TGTGCCAGCAGCTTAGCGCAGGGGGCGGTTTACGAGCAGTACTTC.

This clonotype is categorized as medium-sized (0.01 to 0.1%). V usage is TRBV14 and J usage is TRBJ2-1, with TRBD1 matching over 9 bases. The CDR3 runs to 15 residues. V shed 6 bases and J 1 base; nucleotides not matched to a gene: 4. From germline, CDR1 is SGHDN and CDR2 FVKESK. CDR3 in DNA: TGTGCCAGCAGTCTCGACAGGGGGTCCTACAATGAGCAGTTCTTC. Its protein product is CASSLDRGSYNEQFF.

As for this clonotype: This sequence may be a read error, since a much larger clone differs from it by one base. The rearrangement links TRBV4-3 to TRBJ2-7, with 9 positions matching TRBD2. The CDR3 is 16 residues long. Trimming at V came to 0 bases and at J to 0 bases, leaving 3 bases not matched to a gene. From germline, CDR1 is LGHNA and CDR2 YSLEER. CDR3 nucleotide sequence: TGCGCCAGCAGCCAAGATCCTAGCGGGGCCTCCTACGAGCAGTACTTC. Its translation: CASSQDPSGASYEQYF.

With respect to this clonotype: At one end the junction does not follow the germline gene, possibly because of a read error. The genes are TRBV4-1 and TRBJ1-3; D is possibly TRBD1 (5 bases). This CDR3 spans 14 amino acids. Germline CDR1 is MGHRA and CDR2 is YSYEKL. The CDR3: CASSLGGGANTIYF. CDR3 DNA: TGTGCCAGCAGCTTGGGGGGAGGGGCGAACACCATATATTTT.

By its share, this clonotype is medium-sized (0.01 to 0.1%). This chain connects TRBV20-1 to TRBJ2-3; D is perhaps TRBD1 (7 bases). CDR1 and CDR2 (germline): DFQATT, SNEGSKA (reference sequence). The CDR3 consists of 15 residues. Trimming removed 0 bases from V and 2 bases from J, with 12 bases in between. The CDR3 loop reads CSARDGGTVTDTQYF. The CDR3 DNA reads TGCAGTGCTAGAGATGGGGGGACAGTCACAGATACGCAGTATTTT.

A remark on this clonotype: Given a much more abundant clone one base away, this may be a read error. The genes are TRBV5-4 and TRBJ2-2; the match to TRBD2 covers 7 bases. The V gene's germline CDR1 is SGHNT and CDR2 YYREEE (reference sequence). There are 16 residues in the CDR3. The CDR3 sequence: CVSSLGGGANTGELFF. The CDR3 coding sequence is TGTGTCAGCAGCTTGGGGGGAGGGGCGAACACCGGGGAGCTGTTTTTT.

The chain combines TRBV6-5 with TRBJ1-6; 8 bases match TRBD1. Germline lookup yields CDR1 MNHEY and CDR2 SVGAGI. The CDR3 contains 13 residues. Trimming at V came to 6 bases and at J to 7 bases, leaving 2 bases not matched to a gene. The CDR3 DNA is TGTGCCAGCAGGGGGACAGGAAATTCACCCCTCCACTTT. Translation gives CASRGTGNSPLHF.

This clonotype was detected once. The V and J genes are TRBV20-1 and TRBJ2-7, with D perhaps TRBD2 (5 bases). The V gene lost 6 bases and the J gene lost 7 bases, with 22 bases spanning the gap. The CDR3 sequence is 14 residues long. Germline V gives CDR1 DFQATT, CDR2 SNEGSKA (reference sequence). The DNA of the CDR3 is TGCAGTGCAAGGACTCGCAAGTCCCTTTTGGAGCAGTACTTC. Its translation: CSARTRKSLLEQYF.

V gene TRBV10-3 combines with J gene TRBJ2-3; D not resolved. This CDR3 spans 14 amino acids. V lost 2 bases and J lost 3, with 9 bases in between. Germline values: CDR1 ENHRY, CDR2 SYGVKD. Here the CDR3 DNA reads TGTGCCATCAGTGAGAGCGCGGTGACAGATACGCAGTATTTT. Amino acids: CAISESAVTDTQYF.

This clonotype has only a few counts. CDR3 in amino acids: CASSPGLGEQFF. The CDR3, as DNA: TGTGCCAGCTCACCGGGGCTCGGTGAGCAGTTCTTC. This chain uses TRBV18 with TRBJ2-1; tentative D call: TRBD1 (5 bases). Germline CDR1 reads KGHSH; CDR2 reads LQKENI. The V and J ends lost 3 bases and 9 bases respectively, with 9 bases between them. There are 12 residues in the CDR3.

The J gene is TRBJ2-2, the V gene TRBV7-2; D is undetermined. Germline CDR1 is SGHTA and CDR2 is FQGNSA. This CDR3 has 16 amino acids. The V gene lost 0 bases and the J gene lost 2 bases, with 10 bases spanning the gap. DNA for the CDR3: TGTGCCAGCAGCTTAGCCATATTTGTAAACACCGGGGAGCTGTTTTTT. This gives the protein CASSLAIFVNTGELFF.

Regarding this clonotype: Possible read error: a much larger clone is one base away. V usage is TRBV11-2 and J usage is TRBJ2-4, with TRBD1 as a possible D gene (6 bases). Between the trimmed V and J ends, which lost 1 base and 7 bases, there was a span of 11 bases. This CDR3 is 14 amino acids long. Germline-derived CDR1 and CDR2 are SGHAT and FQNNGV. The DNA for the CDR3 is TGTGCCAGCAGCTTAGGACAGGTCAGGAACATTCAGTACTTC. Translated, it gives CASSLGQVRNIQYF.

Turning to this clonotype: This may stem from a read error, because a much larger clone lies one nucleotide away. The gene calls are TRBV7-9 and TRBJ2-7, with a weak D call TRBD2 (5 bases). The length of the CDR3 is 14 residues. Trimming cost V 9 bases and J 6 bases, with 21 bases left between them. Germline values: CDR1 SEHNR, CDR2 FQNEAQ (reference sequence). CDR3 coding DNA: TGTGCCAGAAGCCTCGACCGCGGGCATGCCGAGCAGTACTTC. Its translation: CARSLDRGHAEQYF.

The chain employs TRBV5-1 and TRBJ1-1, with D hard to call. This CDR3 contains 15 residues. Germline CDR1 is SGHRS and CDR2 is YFSETQ. Trimming took 0 bases from V and 0 from J, leaving 9 bases between them. CDR3: CASSLAGSLNTEAFF. CDR3 nucleotide sequence: TGCGCCAGCAGCTTGGCCGGCAGCCTGAACACTGAAGCTTTCTTT.

Judged by abundance, this clonotype is medium-sized. The J gene is TRBJ2-7, the V gene TRBV20-1, with 10 bases matching TRBD2. The CDR3 sequence is 13 residues long. Trimming removed 5 bases from V and 6 bases from J; junction bases left unmatched: 7. CDR1 and CDR2 from the germline V gene are DFQATT and SNEGSKA (reference sequence). CDR3 DNA: TGCAGTGCTCCGCGAGCGGGAGGGGGCGAGCAGTACTTC. It encodes CSAPRAGGGEQYF.

J is TRBJ1-1 and V is TRBV6-5, with a possible D match to TRBD1 (5 bases). Between the trimmed V and J ends, which lost 5 bases and 5 bases, there was a span of 6 bases. Germline CDR1 MNHEY, CDR2 SVGAGI. This CDR3 is 11 amino acids long. CDR3 nucleotide sequence: TGTGCCAGCAGTGGGGGGACTGAAGCTTTCTTT. Translated: CASSGGTEAFF.

The J gene is TRBJ1-2, the V gene TRBV2, with TRBD1 matching 8 bases. V shed 7 bases and J 13 bases; nucleotides not matched to a gene: 11. The CDR3 is 12 amino acids. From germline, CDR1 is SNHLY and CDR2 FYNNEI. The CDR3 region is CASISRTGSVTF. DNA for the CDR3: TGTGCCAGCATCTCCCGGACAGGGTCAGTCACCTTC. The whole variable domain, remainder taken from reference TRBV2 and TRBJ1-2, is EPEVTQTPSHQVTQMGQEVILRCVPISNHLYFYWYRQILGQKVEFLVSFYNNEISEKSEIFDDQFSVERPDGSNFTLKIRSTKLEDSAMYFCASISRTGSVTFGSGTRLTVV.

The chain employs TRBV3-2 and TRBJ2-1; the DNA was not used to check the table's D call, TRBD1. TRBV3-2 is assigned pseudogene status. This CDR3 contains 12 residues. CDR3 DNA sequence: TGTGCCAGCAGCCAGCTGGACAGGGAAGCCAGATGG. As protein: CASSQLDREARW.